This TCR beta chain came from a study of T cell responses to AZD1222 COVID-19 vaccine. Germline values: CDR1 MDHEN, CDR2 SYDVKM. V lost 5 bases and J 4 bases, leaving 9 bases between the germline ends. The length of the CDR3 is 12 residues. Libraries were prepared by immunoSEQ multiplex PCR; TCRdb keeps only in-frame clonotypes and omits some of them. The sample consists of fewer than 65,000 clones, around 80% of them appearing once. The chain recombines TRBV28 with TRBJ2-7, with a weak D call TRBD1 (5 bases). This sample comprised peripheral blood, obtained on day 0 of AZD1222 vaccination. The sequence was obtained from an adult in good health. Written as DNA, the CDR3 is TGTGCCAGCAGTGCTCAGGGATACGAGCAGTACTTC. It translates to CASSAQGYEQYF.